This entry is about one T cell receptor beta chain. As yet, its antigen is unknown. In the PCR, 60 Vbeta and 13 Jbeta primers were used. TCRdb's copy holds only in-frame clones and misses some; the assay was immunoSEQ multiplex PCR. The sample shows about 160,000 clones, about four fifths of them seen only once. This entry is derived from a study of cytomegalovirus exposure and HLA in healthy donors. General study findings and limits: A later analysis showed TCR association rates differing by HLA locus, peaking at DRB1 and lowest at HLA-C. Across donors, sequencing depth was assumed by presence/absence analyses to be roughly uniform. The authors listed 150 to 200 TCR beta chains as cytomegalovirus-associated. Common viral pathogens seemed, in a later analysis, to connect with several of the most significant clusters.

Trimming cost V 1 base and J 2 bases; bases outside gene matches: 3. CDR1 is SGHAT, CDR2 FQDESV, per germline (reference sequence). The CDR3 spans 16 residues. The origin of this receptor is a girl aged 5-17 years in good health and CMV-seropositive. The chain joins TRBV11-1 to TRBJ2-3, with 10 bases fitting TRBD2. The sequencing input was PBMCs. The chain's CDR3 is CASSLVAGGLTDTQYF. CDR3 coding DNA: TGTGCCAGCAGCTTAGTAGCGGGAGGCCTCACAGATACGCAGTATTTT.